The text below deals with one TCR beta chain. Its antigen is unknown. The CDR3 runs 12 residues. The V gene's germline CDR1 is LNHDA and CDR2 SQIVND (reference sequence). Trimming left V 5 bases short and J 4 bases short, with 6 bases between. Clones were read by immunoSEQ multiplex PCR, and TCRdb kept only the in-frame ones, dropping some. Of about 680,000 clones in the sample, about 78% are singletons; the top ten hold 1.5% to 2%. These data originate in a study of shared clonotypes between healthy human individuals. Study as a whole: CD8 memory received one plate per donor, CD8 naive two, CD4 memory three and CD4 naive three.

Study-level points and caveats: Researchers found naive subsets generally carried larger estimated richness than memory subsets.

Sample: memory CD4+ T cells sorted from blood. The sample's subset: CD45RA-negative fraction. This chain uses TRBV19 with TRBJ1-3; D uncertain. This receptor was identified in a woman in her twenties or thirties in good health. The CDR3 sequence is CASSYSGNTIYF. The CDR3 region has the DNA TGTGCCAGTAGTTACTCCGGAAACACCATATATTTT.